What follows are 31 T cell receptor beta chains derived from one specimen sequenced in a study of blood T cell repertoires in COVID-19. Profiling relied on immunoSEQ multiplex PCR, and the TCRdb table lists in-frame clones only, not all of them. Seen here are under 150,000 clones, 79% observed once, and the top ten hold 3% to 4.5%. Material: peripheral blood. The receptor source for this set is a woman older than 75 with acute or convalescent COVID-19.

The chain carries TRBV7-2 and TRBJ1-6, with 8 bases fitting TRBD1. The V gene's germline CDR1 is SGHTA and CDR2 FQGNSA. The CDR3 contains 14 residues. V was pared by 3 bases and J by 6 bases, with 1 base of the junction left unmatched. For the CDR3, the DNA is TGTGCCAGCAGCTTTGGACAGGGTAATTCACCCCTCCACTTT. It encodes CASSFGQGNSPLHF.

A few counts support this clone. This chain joins TRBV3-1 (or the pseudogene TRBV3-2) and TRBJ1-1; TRBD1 might be the D (6 bases). This CDR3 has 16 amino acids. CDR1 and CDR2 from the germline V gene are LGHDT and YNNKEL (reference sequence). V was shortened by 1 base and J by 4 bases, with 16 bases between the two germline ends. In DNA form, the CDR3 reads TGTGCCAGCAGCCAAGTGGGGGCCAGGTTCGTCACTGAAGCTTTCTTT. It translates to CASSQVGARFVTEAFF.

This rearrangement joins TRBV18 to TRBJ2-1; D might be TRBD1 (6 bases). This CDR3 has 14 residues. Germline loops: CDR1 KGHSH, CDR2 LQKENI. Trimming stripped 5 bases from V and 3 bases from J, with 11 bases between. CDR3 sequence: CASSGGHFYNEQFF. CDR3 bases: TGTGCCAGCTCAGGGGGCCACTTCTACAATGAGCAGTTCTTC.

CDR3 sequence reads: CASSPLRTGNQPQHF. The CDR3, as DNA: TGTGCCAGCAGTCCCCTCCGGACAGGGAATCAGCCCCAGCATTTT. The chain recombines TRBV6-2 or TRBV6-3 with TRBJ1-5; 8 bases align to TRBD1. The V segment lost 5 bases and the J segment 4 bases; nucleotides outside the gene matches: 7. The CDR3 is 15 residues long. From germline, CDR1 is MNHEY and CDR2 SVGEGT.

The rearrangement links TRBV30 to TRBJ1-2, with TRBD1 identical over 11 bases. V shed 2 bases, J shed 7 bases, and the junction held 9 bases outside the gene matches. In germline, CDR1 is GTSNPN, CDR2 SVGIG (reference sequence). The CDR3 runs 15 residues. The CDR3 DNA reads TGTGCCTGGAGTCAGTATACCGGGACAGGGGGTGGCTACACCTTC. This gives the protein CAWSQYTGTGGGYTF.

The table lists this clone with a few counts. The chain joins TRBV5-1 to TRBJ1-2, with a weak D call TRBD1 (6 bases). The germline V gene encodes CDR1 SGHRS and CDR2 YFSETQ. The V end lost 4 bases, the J end lost 3 bases, and 16 bases lay between the germline ends. The CDR3 runs to 15 residues. CDR3 in DNA: TGCGCCAGCAGCACAACCAGGGGTGATGACTATGGCTACACCTTC. This codes for CASSTTRGDDYGYTF.

This clone came up a few times. The chain uses TRBV10-3 and TRBJ1-1; D call uncertain. CDR1 and CDR2 (germline): ENHRY, SYGVKD. There are 14 residues in the CDR3. The ends were cut back, 0 bases at V and 4 bases at J, with 9 bases in the middle. This CDR3 is CAISESQVSTEAFF. CDR3 DNA: TGTGCCATCAGTGAGTCTCAGGTTAGCACTGAAGCTTTCTTT.

This clone was found once. The V gene is TRBV28, the J gene TRBJ1-1; D call uncertain. The CDR3 is made up of 14 amino acids. Germline CDR1 MDHEN, CDR2 SYDVKM. Trimming left V 8 bases short and J 2 bases short, with 15 bases between. The DNA for the CDR3 is TGTGCCAGCTTCTCTACCGGGTCCAACACTGAAGCTTTCTTT. It yields the protein CASFSTGSNTEAFF.

This clone showed up just a few times. The V and J genes are TRBV6-5 and TRBJ1-2, with TRBD1 matching over 11 bases. Germline trimming cut 5 bases from V and 7 bases from J; bases unmatched to any gene: 6. Germline-derived CDR1 and CDR2 are MNHEY and SVGAGI. CDR3 length: 14 residues. CDR3 sequence (DNA): TGTGCCAGCAGTCCCCCGGGACAGGGGGTTGGCTACACCTTC. This gives the protein CASSPPGQGVGYTF.

The rearrangement uses TRBV7-3 and TRBJ1-2; D is undetermined. Trimming left V 5 bases short and J 5 bases short, with 12 bases between. This CDR3 has 13 amino acids. Germline values: CDR1 SGHTA, CDR2 FQGTGA. The DNA for the CDR3 is TGTGCCAGCAGCGAAATCATGCGATATGGCTACACCTTC. Its translation is CASSEIMRYGYTF.

V usage is TRBV30 and J usage is TRBJ1-1; 7 bases agree with TRBD1. In germline, CDR1 is GTSNPN, CDR2 SVGIG (reference sequence). The CDR3 is 13 amino acids. Trimming took 2 bases from V and 1 from J; bases not matched to a gene: 1. The CDR3 DNA is TGTGCCTGGAGTAGGACAGGGAACACTGAAGCTTTCTTT. Protein: CAWSRTGNTEAFF.

The chain recombines TRBV27 with TRBJ2-3, with D hard to call. The CDR3 is 13 amino acids. Trimming cost V 3 bases and J 2 bases, with 6 bases left between them. Germline CDR1 is MNHEY and CDR2 is SMNVEV (reference sequence). In DNA form, the CDR3 reads TGTGCCAGCAGTTTGGGCAACACAGATACGCAGTATTTT. Its translation is CASSLGNTDTQYF.

The chain employs TRBV30 and TRBJ2-1; 13 bases match TRBD2. V shed 0 bases, J shed 10 bases, and the junction held 9 bases outside the gene matches. CDR1 GTSNPN and CDR2 SVGIG come from the germline V gene (reference sequence). This CDR3 spans 16 amino acids. The CDR3, as DNA: TGTGCCTGGAGTGTACTAGCGGGAGGGCCTCAAGAGGAGCAGTTCTTC. It yields the protein CAWSVLAGGPQEEQFF.

The chain employs TRBV7-3 and TRBJ2-5; D unclear. Germline CDR1 is SGHTA and CDR2 is FQGTGA. This CDR3 is built from 11 residues. V lost 7 bases and J lost 5, with 8 bases in between. The CDR3 sequence: CASKPLETQYF. CDR3 nucleotide sequence: TGTGCCAGCAAGCCCCTGGAGACCCAGTACTTC.

This sequence joins TRBV7-6 and TRBJ2-7; 8 bases agree with TRBD1. J lost 2 bases, V lost 5 bases, and 8 bases had no gene match. CDR1 SGHVS and CDR2 FNYEAQ come from the germline V gene. This CDR3 contains 15 residues. The CDR3 bases are TGTGCCAGCAGCCCCCGGACAGGGTCGGCCTACGAGCAGTACTTC. It encodes CASSPRTGSAYEQYF. Full variable domain (remainder filled in from reference TRBV7-6 and TRBJ2-7): GAGVSQSPRYKVTKRGQDVALRCDPISGHVSLYWYRQALGQGPEFLTYFNYEAQQDKSGLPNDRFSAERPEGSISTLTIQRTEQRDSAMYRCASSPRTGSAYEQYFGPGTRLTVT.

The V and J genes are TRBV10-3 and TRBJ2-5, with TRBD1 identical over 7 bases. Trimming cost V 4 bases and J 1 base; bases outside gene matches: 6. This CDR3 comprises 15 residues. Germline CDR1 and CDR2: ENHRY and SYGVKD. The CDR3 DNA reads TGTGCCATCAGTGCAAGGGACAGCACCCAAGAGACCCAGTACTTC. This gives the protein CAISARDSTQETQYF.

This clone was detected only a few times. The chain uses TRBV6-1 and TRBJ2-7, with 9 positions matching TRBD1. CDR1 is MNHNS and CDR2 is SASEGT in the germline V gene. The J segment lost 4 bases and the V segment lost 2 bases, leaving 6 bases of the junction unmatched. This CDR3 spans 15 amino acids. The CDR3 region has the DNA TGTGCCAGCAGTGAAATTCCGGGACAGGGTTACGAGCAGTACTTC. Amino acid sequence: CASSEIPGQGYEQYF.

This clone has only a few counts. V usage is TRBV30 and J usage is TRBJ2-7; 9 nucleotides match TRBD2. With 3 bases clipped from V and 3 bases from J, the junction kept 6 bases outside the gene matches. The CDR3 length is 14 residues. Germline CDR1 reads GTSNPN; CDR2 reads SVGIG (reference sequence). The DNA of the CDR3 is TGTGCCTGGAGCCGACTAGCGGCCAACTACGAGCAGTACTTC. It encodes CAWSRLAANYEQYF.

CDR3: CASTLTSRRTDTQYF. For the CDR3, the DNA is TGTGCCAGTACCCTGACTAGCAGACGCACAGATACGCAGTATTTT. V gene TRBV19 combines with J gene TRBJ2-3; TRBD2 aligns across 7 bases. The germline V gene has CDR1 LNHDA and CDR2 SQIVND (reference sequence). V dropped 7 bases and J dropped 1; count of bases not matched to a gene: 8. The length of the CDR3 is 15 residues.

This chain links TRBV7-9 with TRBJ2-3; 7 positions agree with TRBD2. In germline, CDR1 is SEHNR, CDR2 FQNEAQ (reference sequence). The CDR3 is 16 amino acids. Losses at the gene ends were 1 base for V and 1 base for J; bases not matched to a gene: 5. CDR3 protein: CASSLVGGSGTDTQYF. The CDR3 nucleotides read TGTGCCAGCAGCTTAGTGGGCGGGAGTGGCACAGATACGCAGTATTTT.

V and J are TRBV19 and TRBJ2-1; D remains unclear. The CDR3 spans 16 residues. Germline V gives CDR1 LNHDA, CDR2 SQIVND (reference sequence). V was shortened by 0 bases and J by 0 bases, with 9 bases between the two germline ends. The CDR3 coding sequence is TGTGCCAGTAGTATAGATCCGAGAAACTCCTACAATGAGCAGTTCTTC. It is translated as CASSIDPRNSYNEQFF. The full variable domain, with the rest looked up from reference TRBV19 and TRBJ2-1, is DGGITQSPKYLFRKEGQNVTLSCEQNLNHDAMYWYRQDPGQGLRLIYYSQIVNDFQKGDIAEGYSVSREKKESFPLTVTSAQKNPTAFYLCASSIDPRNSYNEQFFGPGTRLTVL.

The rearrangement links TRBV12-3 or TRBV12-4 to TRBJ1-1; D is uncertain. The CDR3 is 13 amino acids. V lost 3 bases and J 3 bases, leaving 8 bases between the germline ends. The CDR3 region is CASSFGEDTEAFF. The CDR3, as DNA: TGTGCCAGCAGTTTTGGGGAGGACACTGAAGCTTTCTTT.

A note on this clone: The sample contains more than one DNA sequence encoding this CDR3. This rearrangement joins TRBV28 to TRBJ1-2; the D gene is possibly TRBD1 (5 bases). This CDR3 is 13 amino acids long. CDR1 and CDR2 (germline): MDHEN, SYDVKM. Trimming shortened V by 6 bases and J by 3 bases, and 11 bases separated the two germline ends. CDR3 in amino acids: CASRPQGHYGYTF. The CDR3, as DNA: TGTGCCAGCAGGCCGCAGGGCCACTATGGCTACACCTTC.

This clone was seen a few times. V gene TRBV27 combines with J gene TRBJ1-1, with TRBD1 as a possible D gene (6 bases). The CDR3 runs to 13 residues. The V end lost 8 bases, the J end lost 2 bases, and 12 bases lay between the germline ends. Germline CDR1 and CDR2: MNHEY and SMNVEV (reference sequence). The CDR3 is CASRSDRNTEAFF. DNA for the CDR3: TGTGCCAGCCGCTCGGACAGAAACACTGAAGCTTTCTTT.

The gene calls are TRBV3-1 (or the pseudogene TRBV3-2) and TRBJ2-7; 10 bases match TRBD1. This CDR3 has 15 residues. Trimming at V came to 4 bases and at J to 1 base, leaving 4 bases not matched to a gene. Germline-derived CDR1 and CDR2 are LGHDT and YNNKEL (reference sequence). CDR3 bases: TGTGCCAGCAGCCCATGGACAGGGGGTTCCTACGAGCAGTACTTC. It specifies CASSPWTGGSYEQYF.

In its sample, this clone was seen once. The chain is built from TRBV19 and TRBJ1-6, with 7 bases fitting TRBD1. The V segment lost 7 bases and the J segment 5 bases; nucleotides outside the gene matches: 5. CDR1 is LNHDA and CDR2 is SQIVND in the germline V gene (reference sequence). This CDR3 contains 14 residues. The CDR3: CASTQQGNNSPLHF. For the CDR3, the DNA is TGTGCCAGTACTCAACAGGGGAATAATTCACCCCTCCACTTT. The full variable domain, its missing parts supplied by reference TRBV19 and TRBJ1-6, is DGGITQSPKYLFRKEGQNVTLSCEQNLNHDAMYWYRQDPGQGLRLIYYSQIVNDFQKGDIAEGYSVSREKKESFPLTVTSAQKNPTAFYLCASTQQGNNSPLHFGNGTRLTVT.

V is TRBV5-1 and J is TRBJ2-6; perhaps TRBD1 as D (5 bases). Germline lookup yields CDR1 SGHRS and CDR2 YFSETQ. Trimming shortened V by 5 bases and J by 0 bases, and 27 bases separated the two germline ends. The CDR3 consists of 21 residues. The CDR3 is CASSRKALGPTSSSGANVLTF. CDR3 sequence (DNA): TGCGCCAGCAGTCGCAAGGCTCTGGGGCCAACGTCCTCCTCTGGGGCCAACGTCCTGACTTTC.

This clone was detected a few times. The rearrangement uses TRBV5-6 and TRBJ2-7; TRBD1 agrees at 10 bases. V was clipped by 2 bases and J by 6 bases; unmatched bases: 8. CDR1 is SGHDT, CDR2 YYEEEE, per germline. This CDR3 is built from 15 residues. The CDR3 DNA is TGTGCCAGCAGCTTCCGGGACAGGGGTTTTTCCGAGCAGTACTTC. Its translation is CASSFRDRGFSEQYF.

This chain connects TRBV3-1 (or the pseudogene TRBV3-2) to TRBJ1-2; no firm D call. Germline V gene lookup returns CDR1 LGHDT and CDR2 YNNKEL (reference sequence). CDR3 length: 15 amino acids. The V and J ends lost 3 bases and 5 bases respectively, with 16 bases between them. CDR3 amino acids: CASSHLYALIYGYTF. The CDR3 coding sequence is TGTGCCAGCAGCCACCTCTACGCGCTAATTTATGGCTACACCTTC.

This clone turned up a few times. The chain joins TRBV9 to TRBJ2-4; 10 positions match TRBD1. Germline V gives CDR1 SGDLS, CDR2 YYNGEE. J gave up 9 bases and V 0 bases, and 6 bases lay outside the gene matches. The CDR3 covers 15 residues. This chain's CDR3 is CASSVVGDRGGIQYF. The CDR3 nucleotides are TGTGCCAGCAGCGTAGTAGGGGACAGGGGAGGCATTCAGTACTTC.

The gene calls are TRBV27 and TRBJ1-5; D gene uncertain. This CDR3 spans 15 amino acids. Germline values: CDR1 MNHEY, CDR2 SMNVEV (reference sequence). Between the trimmed V and J ends, which lost 4 bases and 2 bases, there was a span of 12 bases. CDR3 sequence reads: CASSSAPMGNQPQHF. For the CDR3, the DNA is TGTGCCAGCAGTTCCGCCCCTATGGGCAATCAGCCCCAGCATTTT.